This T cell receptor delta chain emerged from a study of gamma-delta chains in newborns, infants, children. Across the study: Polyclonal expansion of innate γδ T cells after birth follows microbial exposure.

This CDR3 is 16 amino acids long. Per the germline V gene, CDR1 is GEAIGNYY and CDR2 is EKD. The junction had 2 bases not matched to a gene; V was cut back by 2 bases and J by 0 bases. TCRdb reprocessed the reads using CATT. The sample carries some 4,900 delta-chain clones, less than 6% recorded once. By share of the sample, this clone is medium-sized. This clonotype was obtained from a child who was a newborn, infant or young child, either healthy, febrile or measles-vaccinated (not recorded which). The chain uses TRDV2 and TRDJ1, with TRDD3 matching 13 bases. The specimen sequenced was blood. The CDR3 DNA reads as TGTGCCTGTGACATACTGGGGGATACGCACACCGATAAACTCATCTTT. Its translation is CACDILGDTHTDKLIF.